This is a list of T cell receptor beta chains from one sample in a study of tacrolimus-resistant gene-edited T cells for transplant recipients. Generated by immunoSEQ multiplex PCR, the TCRdb table keeps only in-frame clones and is missing some. The sample has about 850 clones; roughly 37% are singletons. The specimen comprised a CMV-specific product grown in culture, sampled from cells with FKBP12 knockout. These receptors came from a human donor in good health, a blood donor. Each CDR3 is given with its conserved first and last residue. D genes are given only for firm matches. Clone size is shown for a subset of rows, as once, few, many or a class of expanded clone.

>TRBJ1-1|TRBV2|medium-sized|.|14
CASSEGRGNTEAFF
TGTGCCAGCAGTGAAGGCCGGGGGAACACTGAAGCTTTCTTT
>TRBJ1-1|TRBV9|.|.|13
CASSVDLVAEAFF
TGTGCCAGCAGCGTAGACTTGGTGGCTGAAGCTTTCTTT
>TRBJ2-2|TRBV30|medium-sized|.|13
CAWRDHYTGELFF
TGTGCCTGGAGGGACCACTACACCGGGGAGCTGTTTTTT
>TRBJ1-1|TRBV29-1|few|.|13
CSVQDSFITEAFF
TGCAGCGTCCAAGACTCTTTTATCACTGAAGCTTTCTTT
>TRBJ2-7|TRBV19|medium-sized|.|12
CASSTNKAQQYF
TGTGCCAGTAGTACAAACAAGGCCCAGCAGTACTTC
>TRBJ1-1|TRBV5-6|medium-sized|TRBD1|15
CASSPRDRENTEAFF
TGTGCCAGCAGCCCCCGGGACAGGGAAAACACTGAAGCTTTCTTT
>TRBJ1-2|TRBV28|.|.|14
CASSFGDGGYGYTF
TGTGCCAGCAGTTTCGGGGACGGCGGCTATGGCTACACCTTC
>TRBJ1-2|TRBV5-4|.|.|14
CASEIKGLGYGYTF
TGTGCCAGCGAAATCAAGGGACTTGGGTATGGCTACACCTTC
>TRBJ2-2|TRBV15|.|TRBD2|18
CATSSGLAGVMNTGELFF
TGTGCCACCAGCTCGGGACTAGCGGGGGTCATGAACACCGGGGAGCTGTTTTTT
>TRBJ2-7|TRBV5-1|hyperexpanded|.|11
CASSGRNEQYF
TGCGCCAGCAGCGGACGTAACGAGCAGTACTTC
>TRBJ2-2|TRBV9|.|.|12
CASSVETGELFF
TGTGCCAGCAGCGTGGAGACCGGGGAGCTGTTTTTT
>TRBJ2-3|TRBV7-3|medium-sized|TRBD1|12
CASSLGQGTQYF
TGTGCCAGCAGCTTGGGACAGGGTACGCAGTATTTT
>TRBJ1-6|TRBV30|.|.|13
CAWRGHYNSPLHF
TGTGCCTGGAGGGGACACTATAATTCACCCCTCCACTTT
>TRBJ2-1|TRBV5-5|few|TRBD1|15
CASSPGQGPANEQFF
TGTGCCAGCAGCCCCGGACAGGGCCCTGCCAATGAGCAGTTCTTC
>TRBJ2-1|TRBV19|.|.|15
CASSGGRTLYNEQFF
TGTGCCAGTAGTGGGGGGCGGACCCTTTACAATGAGCAGTTCTTC
>TRBJ2-7|TRBV6-5|medium-sized|TRBD1|13
CASSRGQGVEPDF
TGTGCCAGCAGTCGGGGACAGGGTGTGGAACCTGACTTC
>TRBJ1-2|TRBV6-6|few|TRBD1|14
CASRTGQSNYGYTF
TGTGCCAGCAGAACGGGACAGTCTAACTATGGCTACACCTTC
>TRBJ1-6|TRBV27|medium-sized|.|15
CASSSNRVYNSPLHF
TGTGCCAGCAGTTCCAACAGGGTCTATAATTCACCCCTCCACTTT
>TRBJ2-1|TRBV10-2|few|.|15
CASSAGSSSYNEQFF
TGCGCCAGCAGTGCCGGCAGTAGCTCCTACAATGAGCAGTTCTTC
>TRBJ2-3|TRBV6-2/TRBV6-3|medium-sized|TRBD2|17
CASSYLLGLAETDTQYF
TGTGCCAGCAGTTACCTTTTGGGACTAGCGGAGACAGATACGCAGTATTTT
>TRBJ1-1|TRBV2|.|TRBD1|11
CASRETGGSKF
TGTGCCAGCAGAGAGACAGGGGGCTCGAAATTT
>TRBJ2-2|TRBV4-1|.|.|16
CASSQVLASSTGELFF
TGCGCCAGCAGCCAAGTTCTCGCGAGCTCCACCGGGGAGCTGTTTTTT
>TRBJ1-6|TRBV7-9|few|.|15
CASSLMPSDNSPLHF
TGTGCCAGCAGCTTGATGCCTAGCGATAATTCACCCCTCCACTTT
>TRBJ1-1|TRBV9|.|TRBD1|19
CASSRRAMGQGLGGTEAFF
TGTGCCAGCAGTCGTAGAGCGATGGGACAGGGTCTCGGGGGGACTGAAGCTTTCTTT
>TRBJ2-7|TRBV7-2|.|.|11
CASSQSNEQYF
TGTGCCAGCAGCCAATCTAACGAGCAGTACTTC
>TRBJ1-2|TRBV5-4|few|.|16
CASSLQGGELVYGYTF
TGTGCCAGCAGCCTACAGGGAGGGGAGCTAGTCTATGGCTACACCTTC
>TRBJ2-7|TRBV6-5|.|.|14
CASSYSEGTYEQYF
TGTGCCAGCAGTTACTCGGAGGGGACCTACGAGCAGTACTTC
>TRBJ1-5|TRBV5-1|.|.|15
CPSSLGGDSDQPQHF
TGCCCCAGCAGCTTGGGGGGGGACTCGGATCAGCCCCAGCATTTT
>TRBJ2-1|TRBV19|.|.|13
CATQGGLNNEQFF
TGTGCCACCCAAGGGGGGCTAAACAATGAGCAGTTCTTC
>TRBJ2-1|TRBV2|.|TRBD2|16
CASSRGLAGKRREQFF
TGTGCCAGCAGCCGCGGACTAGCGGGGAAGAGGCGTGAGCAGTTCTTC
>TRBJ1-6|TRBV30|once|.|14
CAWSEGTPNSPLHF
TGTGCCTGGAGTGAAGGGACCCCTAATTCACCCCTCCACTTT
>TRBJ1-6|TRBV18|.|.|15
CASSPENRTNSPLHF
TGTGCCAGCTCACCTGAGAACAGAACCAATTCACCCCTCCACTTT
>TRBJ2-1|TRBV6-6|.|TRBD1|15
CASSIPQGGHNEQFF
TGTGCCAGCAGTATCCCACAGGGGGGCCACAATGAGCAGTTCTTC
>TRBJ2-7|TRBV14|.|.|17
CASSQDGERPGRAEQYF
TGTGCCAGCAGCCAAGATGGAGAGCGGCCAGGGCGGGCCGAGCAGTACTTC
>TRBJ2-2|TRBV5-4|medium-sized|TRBD1|16
CASSFFGTENTGELFF
TGTGCCAGCAGCTTCTTCGGGACAGAAAACACCGGGGAGCTGTTTTTT
>TRBJ2-7|TRBV5-6|medium-sized|.|12
CASSLVRSEQYF
TGTGCCAGCAGCTTGGTAAGAAGCGAGCAGTACTTC
>TRBJ1-1|TRBV6-1|.|.|16
CASSEAADGGDTEAFF
TGTGCCAGCAGTGAAGCGGCTGACGGGGGGGACACTGAAGCTTTCTTT
>TRBJ2-3|TRBV4-2|.|.|15
CASSQGSGTTDTQYF
TGTGCCAGCAGCCAAGGTAGCGGAACCACAGATACGCAGTATTTT
>TRBJ2-1|TRBV28|medium-sized|.|15
CASSLSLGIYNEQFF
TGTGCCAGCAGTTTATCTCTGGGCATCTACAATGAGCAGTTCTTC